Sequencing of this T cell receptor (beta chain) was carried out in a study of blood T cells in healthy people across ages. General observations from the study: Significant beta diversity loss was already apparent by age approximately 38, declining roughly linearly.

The authors isolated at least 6 million PBMCs per sample. The total RNA that was extracted per sample amounted to at least 5.5 micrograms. A second PCR, run for about 7 to 11 cycles, used a sample-barcoded 5' primer plus a J-beta primer mix. Each cDNA molecule was tagged by a template-switch adaptor that had 12 random nucleotides. TCRdb fed the 5' RACE reads into MiXCR, producing one record per CDR3 protein. The sample shows 1.5 million or so distinct CDR3 sequences, around two fifths of them seen only once. In this sample, this clonotype turned up a few times. The target antigen is unknown. There are 12 residues in the CDR3. Germline V lookup: CDR1 DFQATT, CDR2 SNEGSKA (reference sequence). V was trimmed by 2 bases and J by 10 bases, leaving 14 bases between them.

This chain links TRBV20-1 with TRBJ1-1; TRBD1 might be the D (6 bases). Sample: blood. This TCR was recovered from a woman aged 18-29 years in good health. This chain's CDR3 is CSARHGAGAAFF. CDR3 nucleotide sequence: TGCAGTGCTAGACACGGGGCAGGGGCAGCTTTCTTT.